This T cell receptor beta chain is drawn from a study of spatial heterogeneity in lung cancer. As for the study in general: Consistently, beta-chain sequences turned up in larger numbers than alpha-chain sequences did. There were, on average, more than 9.5 raw-read appearances for each unique TCR and UMI combination.

This clonotype showed up just a few times. The antigen is not known. The time point was: sample taken at primary tumor resection. Sequencing was performed on whole RNA extracted from tumor and nontumor lung tissue, or from frozen PBMC, and the material was left unsorted. The donors comprised some 78 untreated early-stage non-small cell lung cancer patients. TCRdb independently ran MiXCR on the 5' RACE reads; one entry per CDR3 protein. The table has some 10,000 distinct CDR3 sequences, 5% to 6.5% seen once. The V and J ends lost 2 bases and 2 bases respectively, with 13 bases between them. Germline CDR1 is SEHNR and CDR2 is FQNEAQ (reference sequence). The CDR3 has 15 amino acids. Study results and limitations: Among blood samples, ubiquitous expanded tumor TCRs appeared more at resection than at follow-up.

The V call is TRBV7-9, the J call TRBJ2-7, with D perhaps TRBD1 or TRBD2 (5 bases each). This TCR derives from a male donor with early-stage non-small cell lung cancer. The specimen comprised PBMCs, sampled at surgery. The CDR3 protein is CASSLRGAEPYEQYF. The CDR3 nucleotides are TGTGCCAGCAGCTTACGAGGGGCGGAACCCTACGAGCAGTACTTC.